Each of the 26 T cell receptor beta chains below was sequenced from the same sample in a study of shared clonotypes between healthy human individuals. The data were produced by immunoSEQ multiplex PCR, yet TCRdb's version contains in-frame clones alone and is incomplete. The table has roughly 500,000 clones, roughly 80% seen once; the top ten hold 12%. Sequencing used PBMCs. The receptors originated from a middle-aged woman in good health. Some clones in this sample may be carry-over from other donors' samples.

Regarding this clone: A far larger clone differs by one base, so this is likely a read error. The chain carries TRBV14 and TRBJ1-1; no clear D gene. V was trimmed by 4 bases and J by 1 base, leaving 13 bases between them. The CDR3 extends over 15 amino acids. The V gene's germline CDR1 is SGHDN and CDR2 FVKESK. Here the CDR3 reads CASSLDSTPNTEAFF. For the CDR3, the DNA is TGTGCCAGCAGCCTGGATTCTACGCCGAACACTGAAGCTTTCTTT.

The chain uses TRBV7-8 and TRBJ2-7; 12 bases fit TRBD2. The CDR3 loop spans 14 amino acids. Looked up from germline, CDR1 is SGHVS and CDR2 is FQNEAQ. The junction had 2 bases not matched to a gene; V was cut back by 4 bases and J by 4 bases. The CDR3 loop reads CASSSSGREYEQYF. The DNA of the CDR3 is TGTGCCAGCAGCTCTAGCGGGAGGGAATACGAGCAGTACTTC. Full variable domain (remainder filled in from reference TRBV7-8 and TRBJ2-7): GAGVSQSPRYKVAKRGQDVALRCDPISGHVSLFWYQQALGQGPEFLTYFQNEAQLDKSGLPSDRFFAERPEGSVSTLKIQRTQQEDSAVYLCASSSSGREYEQYFGPGTRLTVT.

This rearrangement joins TRBV27 to TRBJ2-7; 8 nucleotides line up with TRBD2. V lost 4 bases to trimming and J lost 5 bases; unmatched junction nucleotides: 13. The length of the CDR3 is 16 residues. Germline values: CDR1 MNHEY, CDR2 SMNVEV (reference sequence). The CDR3 nucleotides read TGTGCCAGCAGTTCCCGACCGGGACTAGGTAATGACGAGCAGTACTTC. Its translation is CASSSRPGLGNDEQYF.

The chain employs TRBV4-3 and TRBJ2-1; 10 nucleotides match TRBD2. J lost 5 bases, V lost 3 bases, and 1 base had no gene match. CDR1 is LGHNA, CDR2 YSLEER, per germline. CDR3 size: 14 residues. CDR3 protein: CASSHTSGNNEQFF. As DNA, the CDR3 is TGCGCCAGCAGCCACACTAGCGGGAACAATGAGCAGTTCTTC.

With respect to this clone: The likely explanation is a read error, given a far larger clone one base away. The V gene is TRBV19, the J gene TRBJ1-2; possible D gene TRBD1, 5 bases. Germline V CDR1 and CDR2: LNHDA, SQIVND (reference sequence). CDR3 size: 12 residues. This chain's CDR3 is CARSREGYGYTF. The CDR3 DNA follows: TGTGCCCGTAGCAGGGAGGGGTATGGCTACACCTTC.

The V and J genes are TRBV18 and TRBJ2-7; 13 nucleotides line up with TRBD2. With 4 bases clipped from V and 9 bases from J, the junction kept 9 bases outside the gene matches. Germline CDR1 KGHSH, CDR2 LQKENI. CDR3 length equals 15 residues. The CDR3 DNA reads TGTGCCAGCTCACAGGGACTAGCGGGACCCGGCGGGCAGTACTTC. The encoded protein is CASSQGLAGPGGQYF.

This clone was seen a few times. The rearrangement joins TRBV30 to TRBJ1-1; 7 nucleotides line up with TRBD1. CDR1 GTSNPN and CDR2 SVGIG come from the germline V gene (reference sequence). The CDR3 runs 14 residues. V gave up 2 bases and J gave up 6 bases; unmatched junction bases: 9. CDR3 nucleotides: TGTGCCTGGAGTCCCGGACAGGCGGAGGCTGAAGCTTTCTTT. Translation: CAWSPGQAEAEAFF. The full variable domain, with the rest looked up from reference TRBV30 and TRBJ1-1, is SQTIHQWPATLVQPVGSPLSLECTVEGTSNPNLYWYRQAAGRGLQLLFYSVGIGQISSEVPQNLSASRPQDRQFILSSKKLLLSDSGFYLCAWSPGQAEAEAFFGQGTRLTVV.

Concerning this clone itself: In the same sample, other DNA sequences code for this CDR3. J is TRBJ1-5 and V is TRBV6-1; possibly TRBD1 for D (6 bases). Germline V CDR1 and CDR2: MNHNS, SASEGT. V lost 5 bases and J 1 base, leaving 9 bases between the germline ends. The CDR3 runs to 14 residues. The CDR3 sequence: CASSTGTSNQPQHF. The CDR3 DNA is TGTGCCAGCAGTACAGGGACGAGCAATCAGCCCCAGCATTTT.

The V and J genes are TRBV15 and TRBJ1-4; no clear D. V was cut by 1 base and J by 7 bases, with 7 bases left in between. The CDR3 extends over 13 amino acids. The V gene's germline CDR1 is LNHNV and CDR2 YYDKDF (reference sequence). The CDR3 here is CATSRALGEKLFF. CDR3 bases: TGTGCCACCAGCAGAGCCCTGGGTGAAAAACTGTTTTTT. Looking up the rest from reference TRBV15 and TRBJ1-4 gives the full variable domain: DAMVIQNPRYQVTQFGKPVTLSCSQTLNHNVMYWYQQKSSQAPKLLFHYYDKDFNNEADTPDNFQSRRPNTSFCFLDIRSPGLGDTAMYLCATSRALGEKLFFGSGTQLSVL.

On this clone: A far larger clone is off by one base, so a read error is likely. The chain couples TRBV29-1 to TRBJ2-7; maybe TRBD2 (6 bases). Trimming stripped 5 bases from V and 5 bases from J, with 13 bases between. The CDR3 contains 12 residues. CDR1 and CDR2 from the germline V gene are SQVTM and ANQGSEA. The CDR3 protein is CSVSGEAHEQYF. The DNA of the CDR3 is TGCAGCGTTTCGGGGGAGGCCCACGAGCAGTACTTC.

This clone was counted at least ten times. This CDR3 is also generated by other DNA sequences in the sample. J is TRBJ2-5 and V is TRBV9; 8 bases align to TRBD1. V dropped 0 bases and J dropped 0; count of bases not matched to a gene: 4. This CDR3 contains 16 residues. Per germline, CDR1 SGDLS and CDR2 YYNGEE. The CDR3 here is CASSVGTGKHQETQYF. In DNA form, the CDR3 reads TGTGCCAGCAGCGTAGGGACAGGGAAACACCAAGAGACCCAGTACTTC. The entire variable domain, with the rest obtained from reference TRBV9 and TRBJ2-5, is as follows: DSGVTQTPKHLITATGQRVTLRCSPRSGDLSVYWYQQSLDQGLQFLIQYYNGEERAKGNILERFSAQQFPDLHSELNLSSLELGDSALYFCASSVGTGKHQETQYFGPGTRLLVL.

The V gene is TRBV7-9, the J gene TRBJ1-2, with 9 nucleotides matching TRBD1. This CDR3 spans 14 amino acids. V shed 6 bases and J 2 bases; nucleotides not matched to a gene: 4. Germline values: CDR1 SEHNR, CDR2 FQNEAQ (reference sequence). CDR3 bases: TGTGCCAGCAGTTTCGGACAGGGGAACTATGGCTACACCTTC. Translation gives CASSFGQGNYGYTF.

The V call is TRBV7-2, the J call TRBJ2-6; no firm D call. V shed 5 bases and J shed 4 bases, with 15 bases lying between them. The CDR3 extends over 16 amino acids. The germline gives CDR1 SGHTA, CDR2 FQGNSA. Here the CDR3 DNA reads TGTGCCAGCAGCCCCCGCCTAGGGCGCGGGGCCAACGTCCTGACTTTC. Protein: CASSPRLGRGANVLTF.

This clone was seen a few times. The chain combines TRBV28 with TRBJ1-1; 10 bases match TRBD1. With V trimmed by 5 bases and J by 11 bases, 11 bases remained unmatched. The CDR3 runs 14 residues. CDR1 MDHEN and CDR2 SYDVKM come from the germline V gene. The CDR3 protein is CASSTGTGARRAFF. Here the CDR3 DNA reads TGTGCCAGCAGTACCGGGACAGGGGCTCGTCGCGCTTTCTTT.

As for this clone: The likely explanation is a read error, given a far larger clone one base away. Since the CDR3 does not end with the conserved phenylalanine or tryptophan, this likely comes from a read error. The chain couples TRBV19 to TRBJ1-1; the D gene is possibly TRBD1 (6 bases). The ends were cut back, 8 bases at V and 2 bases at J, with 15 bases in the middle. The CDR3 covers 14 residues. The germline gives CDR1 LNHDA, CDR2 SQIVND (reference sequence). In DNA, the CDR3 is TGTGCCAGTGGGACACCGGGGATCAACACTGAAGCTTTCCTT. Residues: CASGTPGINTEAFL.

This chain connects TRBV5-6 to TRBJ2-1, with 11 bases lining up with TRBD2. Trimming removed 4 bases from V and 2 bases from J; junction bases left unmatched: 2. CDR1 and CDR2 (germline): SGHDT, YYEEEE. This CDR3 region has 15 residues. The CDR3 reads CASSGTSGTYNEQFF. The CDR3 DNA is TGTGCCAGCAGCGGGACTAGCGGAACCTACAATGAGCAGTTCTTC.

J is TRBJ2-1 and V is TRBV7-9, with 10 bases aligning to TRBD2. The germline V gene has CDR1 SEHNR and CDR2 FQNEAQ (reference sequence). Trimming at V came to 3 bases and at J to 6 bases, leaving 5 bases not matched to a gene. The CDR3 length is 15 residues. CDR3 coding DNA: TGTGCCAGCAGCTTCAGCGGGAGGGCCGGCAATGAGCAGTTCTTC. Protein: CASSFSGRAGNEQFF.

The CDR3: CASSRQADYGYTF. CDR3 coding DNA: TGTGCCAGCAGTAGACAGGCTGACTATGGCTACACCTTC. The chain uses TRBV6-6 and TRBJ1-2, with a possible D match to TRBD1 (6 bases). The V gene lost 5 bases and the J gene lost 3 bases, with 10 bases spanning the gap. Germline-derived CDR1 and CDR2 are MNHNY and SVGAGI (reference sequence). The CDR3 loop spans 13 amino acids.

This clone was detected many times. The same CDR3 arises from other DNA sequences in this sample as well. This rearrangement joins TRBV27 to TRBJ2-3, with TRBD1 matching 8 bases. This CDR3 has 14 residues. Trimming cost V 8 bases and J 2 bases; bases outside gene matches: 6. CDR1 and CDR2 from the germline V gene are MNHEY and SMNVEV (reference sequence). The CDR3 DNA is TGTGCCAGCCGGCGGGACAGGACCACAGATACGCAGTATTTT. Translation gives CASRRDRTTDTQYF.

V is TRBV11-2 and J is TRBJ1-4; TRBD1 is a possible D gene (5 bases). This CDR3 has 16 residues. Germline V CDR1 and CDR2: SGHAT, FQNNGV. Trimming removed 5 bases from V and 0 bases from J, with 13 bases in between. This CDR3 is CASSRGELATNEKLFF. CDR3 nucleotides: TGTGCCAGCAGCCGGGGGGAACTTGCAACTAATGAAAAACTGTTTTTT.

The chain combines TRBV30 with TRBJ1-1, with D hard to call. This CDR3 is built from 13 residues. V was clipped by 6 bases and J by 1 base, with 12 bases between them. The V gene's germline CDR1 is GTSNPN and CDR2 SVGIG (reference sequence). The CDR3 here is CACSTTGNTEAFF. CDR3 sequence (DNA): TGTGCCTGTTCCACAACGGGGAACACTGAAGCTTTCTTT. The variable domain in full, completed from reference TRBV30 and TRBJ1-1, reads SQTIHQWPATLVQPVGSPLSLECTVEGTSNPNLYWYRQAAGRGLQLLFYSVGIGQISSEVPQNLSASRPQDRQFILSSKKLLLSDSGFYLCACSTTGNTEAFFGQGTRLTVV.

This clone was recorded at least ten times. The sample holds other DNA sequences that translate to the same CDR3. The V call is TRBV19, the J call TRBJ2-5; D is uncertain. Trimming took off 1 base at V and 4 bases at J, with 4 bases between the two ends. Germline values: CDR1 LNHDA, CDR2 SQIVND (reference sequence). This CDR3 has 12 residues. In DNA form, the CDR3 reads TGTGCCAGTAGTATAGGTGGAGAGACCCAGTACTTC. Its protein is CASSIGGETQYF.

The count of this clone is one. It differs at one base from a far larger clone, so likely a read error. Other DNA sequences from this sample encode an identical CDR3 as well. J is TRBJ2-1 and V is TRBV4-3, with D perhaps matching TRBD2 (6 bases). With 5 bases removed from V and 5 bases from J, the gap between germline ends came to 22 bases. CDR1 LGHNA and CDR2 YSLEER come from the germline V gene. The CDR3 is 17 residues long. The CDR3 protein is CASSFLLRAGIDNEQFF. Written as DNA, the CDR3 is TGCGCCAGCAGCTTCTTACTTCGGGCGGGAATCGACAATGAGCAGTTCTTC.

The chain couples TRBV7-9 to TRBJ2-7; either TRBD1 or TRBD2 may fit D (5 bases each). The length of the CDR3 is 14 residues. V was shortened by 4 bases and J by 2 bases, with 12 bases between the two germline ends. CDR1 SEHNR and CDR2 FQNEAQ come from the germline V gene (reference sequence). The CDR3 DNA sequence: TGTGCCAGCAGCTCCGGGACGGGAACCTACGAGCAGTACTTC. The encoded protein is CASSSGTGTYEQYF.

As concerns this clone: Germline is not matched at one junction end, which may reflect a read error. This chain uses TRBV18 with TRBJ1-1; TRBD1 aligns across 7 bases. This CDR3 has 15 residues. The V gene's germline CDR1 is KGHSH and CDR2 LQKENI. The CDR3 loop is CTSSPNTGANTEAFF. The DNA for the CDR3 is TGTACCAGCTCACCAAACACAGGGGCGAATACTGAAGCTTTCTTT.

Only one count was recorded for this clone. This could be a read error, since a much larger clone is one nucleotide away. The chain is built from TRBV7-9 and TRBJ1-5, with TRBD1 matching 10 bases. V lost 5 bases to trimming and J lost 4 bases; unmatched junction nucleotides: 5. Germline V CDR1 and CDR2: SEHNR, FQNEAQ (reference sequence). The CDR3 has 15 amino acids. CDR3 bases: TGTGCCAGCAGCCCTCCGGGACAGGGGAATCAGCCCCAGCATTTT. Its translation is CASSPPGQGNQPQHF.